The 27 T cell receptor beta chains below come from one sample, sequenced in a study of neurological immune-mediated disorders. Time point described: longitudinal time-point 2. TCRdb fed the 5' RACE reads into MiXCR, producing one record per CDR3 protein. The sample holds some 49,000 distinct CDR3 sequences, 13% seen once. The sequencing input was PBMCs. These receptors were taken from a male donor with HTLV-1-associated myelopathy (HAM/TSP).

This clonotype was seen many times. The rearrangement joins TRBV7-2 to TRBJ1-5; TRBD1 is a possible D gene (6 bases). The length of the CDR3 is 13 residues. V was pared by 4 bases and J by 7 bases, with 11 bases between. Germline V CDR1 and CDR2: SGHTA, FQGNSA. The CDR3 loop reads CASSYREDQPQHF. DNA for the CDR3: TGTGCCAGCAGCTACAGGGAGGACCAGCCCCAGCATTTT.

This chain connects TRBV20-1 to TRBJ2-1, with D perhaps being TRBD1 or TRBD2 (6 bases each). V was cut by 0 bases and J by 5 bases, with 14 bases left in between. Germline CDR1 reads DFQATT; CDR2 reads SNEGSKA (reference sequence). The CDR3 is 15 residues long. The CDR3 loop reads CSARDHRGPDNEQFF. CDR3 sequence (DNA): TGCAGTGCTAGAGATCATCGGGGGCCCGACAATGAGCAGTTCTTC.

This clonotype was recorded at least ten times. The CDR3: CASILYPTSGGRNTGELFF. DNA of the CDR3: TGTGCCAGCATCCTGTACCCGACTAGCGGGGGCCGCAACACCGGGGAGCTGTTTTTT. The gene calls are TRBV6-5 and TRBJ2-2; 12 positions agree with TRBD2. The junction had 14 bases not matched to a gene; V was cut back by 7 bases and J by 2 bases. Germline V gives CDR1 MNHEY, CDR2 SVGAGI. CDR3 length equals 19 residues.

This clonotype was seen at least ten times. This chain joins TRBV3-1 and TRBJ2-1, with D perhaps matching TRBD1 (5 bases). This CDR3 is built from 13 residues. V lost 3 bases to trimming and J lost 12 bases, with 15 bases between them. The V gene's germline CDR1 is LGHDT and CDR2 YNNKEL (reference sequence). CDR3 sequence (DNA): TGTGCCAGCAGCCAGGGGCAATTGGTCGGGCAGTTCTTC. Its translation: CASSQGQLVGQFF.

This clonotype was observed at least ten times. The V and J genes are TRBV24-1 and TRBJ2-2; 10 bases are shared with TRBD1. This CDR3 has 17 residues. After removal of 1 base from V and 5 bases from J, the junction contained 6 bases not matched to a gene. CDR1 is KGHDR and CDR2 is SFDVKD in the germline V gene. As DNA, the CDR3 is TGTGCCACCAGTGATTTAAGAGGACAGGGGGGTACCGGGGAGCTGTTTTTT. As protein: CATSDLRGQGGTGELFF.

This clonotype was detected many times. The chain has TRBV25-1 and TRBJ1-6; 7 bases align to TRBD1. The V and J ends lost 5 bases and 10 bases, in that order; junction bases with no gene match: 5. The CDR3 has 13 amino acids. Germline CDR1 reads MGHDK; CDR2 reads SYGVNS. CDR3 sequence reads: CASSLETGSPLHF. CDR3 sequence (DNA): TGTGCCAGCAGTTTGGAGACAGGGTCACCCCTCCACTTT.

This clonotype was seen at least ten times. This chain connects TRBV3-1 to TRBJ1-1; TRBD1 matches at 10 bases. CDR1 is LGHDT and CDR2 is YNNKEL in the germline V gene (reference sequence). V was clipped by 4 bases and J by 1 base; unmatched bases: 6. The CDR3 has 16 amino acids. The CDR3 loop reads CASSLRQGARNTEAFF. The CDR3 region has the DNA TGTGCCAGCAGCCTGAGACAGGGGGCGAGGAACACTGAAGCTTTCTTT.

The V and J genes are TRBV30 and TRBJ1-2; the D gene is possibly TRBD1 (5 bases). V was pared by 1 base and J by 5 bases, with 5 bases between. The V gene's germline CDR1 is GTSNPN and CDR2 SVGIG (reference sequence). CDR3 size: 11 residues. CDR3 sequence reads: CAWSAGYGYTF. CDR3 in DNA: TGTGCCTGGAGTGCAGGGTATGGCTACACCTTC.

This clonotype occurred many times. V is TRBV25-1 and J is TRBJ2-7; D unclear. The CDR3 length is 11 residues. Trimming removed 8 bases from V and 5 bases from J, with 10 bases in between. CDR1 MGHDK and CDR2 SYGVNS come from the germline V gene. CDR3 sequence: CASPAPHEQYF. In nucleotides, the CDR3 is TGTGCCAGCCCGGCCCCCCACGAGCAGTACTTC.

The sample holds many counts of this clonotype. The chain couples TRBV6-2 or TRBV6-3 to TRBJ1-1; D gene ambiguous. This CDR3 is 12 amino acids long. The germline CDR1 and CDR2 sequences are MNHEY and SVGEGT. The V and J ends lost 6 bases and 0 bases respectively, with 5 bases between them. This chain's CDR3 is CASSTMNTEAFF. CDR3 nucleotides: TGTGCCAGCAGCACGATGAACACTGAAGCTTTCTTT.

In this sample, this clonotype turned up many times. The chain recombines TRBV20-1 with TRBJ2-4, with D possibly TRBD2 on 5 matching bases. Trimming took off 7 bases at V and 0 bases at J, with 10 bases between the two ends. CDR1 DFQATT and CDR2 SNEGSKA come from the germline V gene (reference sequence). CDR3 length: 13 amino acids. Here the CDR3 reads CSVRGTAKNIQYF. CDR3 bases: TGCAGTGTACGGGGAACAGCCAAAAACATTCAGTACTTC.

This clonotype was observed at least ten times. The CDR3, as DNA: TGTGCCAGCAGTTCCTACAGGGTGGGGAATTCACCCCTCCACTTT. Translated, it gives CASSSYRVGNSPLHF. V and J are TRBV27 and TRBJ1-6, with a tentative D call TRBD1 (6 bases). CDR1 MNHEY and CDR2 SMNVEV come from the germline V gene (reference sequence). This CDR3 region has 15 residues. V lost 4 bases to trimming and J lost 7 bases, with 14 bases between them.

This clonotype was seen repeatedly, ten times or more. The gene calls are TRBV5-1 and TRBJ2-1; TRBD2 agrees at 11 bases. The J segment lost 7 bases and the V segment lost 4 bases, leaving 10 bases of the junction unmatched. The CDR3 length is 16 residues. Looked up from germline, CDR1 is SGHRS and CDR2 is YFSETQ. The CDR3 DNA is TGCGCCAGCAGCCCTCCGGGACTAGCGGCTTTTAATGAGCAGTTCTTC. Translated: CASSPPGLAAFNEQFF.

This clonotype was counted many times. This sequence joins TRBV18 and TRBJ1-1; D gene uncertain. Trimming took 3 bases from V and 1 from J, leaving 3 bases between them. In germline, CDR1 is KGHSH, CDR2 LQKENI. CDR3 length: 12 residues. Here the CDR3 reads CASSPGNTEAFF. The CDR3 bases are TGTGCCAGCTCACCGGGGAACACTGAAGCTTTCTTT.

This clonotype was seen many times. This chain's CDR3 is CASSVVMAGGPQFF. CDR3 in DNA: TGTGCCAGCAGCGTAGTTATGGCGGGGGGGCCCCAGTTCTTC. The V call is TRBV9, the J call TRBJ2-1; TRBD2 matches at 9 bases. The CDR3 has 14 residues. V lost 0 bases and J lost 13; bases outside the gene matches: 8. The germline CDR1 and CDR2 sequences are SGDLS and YYNGEE. The whole variable domain, filled in from reference TRBV9 and TRBJ2-1, reads DSGVTQTPKHLITATGQRVTLRCSPRSGDLSVYWYQQSLDQGLQFLIQYYNGEERAKGNILERFSAQQFPDLHSELNLSSLELGDSALYFCASSVVMAGGPQFFGPGTRLTVL.

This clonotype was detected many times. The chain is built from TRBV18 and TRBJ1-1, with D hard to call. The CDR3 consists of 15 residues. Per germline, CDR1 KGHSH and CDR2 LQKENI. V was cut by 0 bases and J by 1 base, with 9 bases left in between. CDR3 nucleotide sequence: TGTGCCAGCTCACCACCCGGGGTCCCGAACACTGAAGCTTTCTTT. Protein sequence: CASSPPGVPNTEAFF.

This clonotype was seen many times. DNA of the CDR3: TGCAGTGCTAACGAGGACAGGACCGAGCAGTACTTC. As protein: CSANEDRTEQYF. The V gene is TRBV20-1, the J gene TRBJ2-7; 7 positions match TRBD1. After removal of 4 bases from V and 6 bases from J, the junction contained 6 bases not matched to a gene. The CDR3 extends over 12 amino acids. The V gene's germline CDR1 is DFQATT and CDR2 SNEGSKA (reference sequence).

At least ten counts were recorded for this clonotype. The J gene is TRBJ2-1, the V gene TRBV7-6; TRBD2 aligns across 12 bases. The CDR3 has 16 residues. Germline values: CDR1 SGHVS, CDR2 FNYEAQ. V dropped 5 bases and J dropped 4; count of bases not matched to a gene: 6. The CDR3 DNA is TGTGCCAGCAGCCCCACAGGACTAGCGGGGTACAATGAGCAGTTCTTC. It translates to CASSPTGLAGYNEQFF. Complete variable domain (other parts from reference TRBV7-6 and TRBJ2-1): GAGVSQSPRYKVTKRGQDVALRCDPISGHVSLYWYRQALGQGPEFLTYFNYEAQQDKSGLPNDRFSAERPEGSISTLTIQRTEQRDSAMYRCASSPTGLAGYNEQFFGPGTRLTVL.

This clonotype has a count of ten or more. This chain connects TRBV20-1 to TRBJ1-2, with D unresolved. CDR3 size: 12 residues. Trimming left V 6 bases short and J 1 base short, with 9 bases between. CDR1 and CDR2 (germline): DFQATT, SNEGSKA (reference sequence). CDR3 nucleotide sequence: TGCAGTGCGGAAGGGAGTAACTATGGCTACACCTTC. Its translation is CSAEGSNYGYTF.

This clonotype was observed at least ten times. CDR3 coding DNA: TGCGCCAGCAGCCCGGTCGCTAGCGGGGGCTACAATGAGCAGTTCTTC. It specifies CASSPVASGGYNEQFF. The V call is TRBV5-1, the J call TRBJ2-1; 10 bases align to TRBD2. Looked up from germline, CDR1 is SGHRS and CDR2 is YFSETQ. This CDR3 spans 16 amino acids. The trim removed 4 bases at V and 3 bases at J, leaving 7 bases unmatched.

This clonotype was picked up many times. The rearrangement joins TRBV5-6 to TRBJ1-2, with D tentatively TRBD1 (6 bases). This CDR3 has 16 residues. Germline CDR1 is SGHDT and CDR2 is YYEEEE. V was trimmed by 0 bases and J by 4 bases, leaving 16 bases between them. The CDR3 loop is CASSLVGGERGYGYTF. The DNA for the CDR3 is TGTGCCAGCAGCTTGGTGGGGGGCGAGCGTGGCTATGGCTACACCTTC.

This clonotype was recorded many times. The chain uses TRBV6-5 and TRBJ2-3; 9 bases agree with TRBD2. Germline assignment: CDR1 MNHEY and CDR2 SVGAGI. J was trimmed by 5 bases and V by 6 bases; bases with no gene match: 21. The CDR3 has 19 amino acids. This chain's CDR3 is CASSRTPSAGGGQVDTQYF. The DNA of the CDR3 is TGTGCCAGCAGCCGTACGCCCTCCGCGGGGGGGGGGCAGGTAGATACGCAGTATTTT.

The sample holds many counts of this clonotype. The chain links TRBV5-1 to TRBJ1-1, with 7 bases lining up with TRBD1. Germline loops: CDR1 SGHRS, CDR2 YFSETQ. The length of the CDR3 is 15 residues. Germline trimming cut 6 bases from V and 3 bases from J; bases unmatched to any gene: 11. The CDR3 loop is CASTYTGQKDTEAFF. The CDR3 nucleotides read TGCGCCAGCACCTACACGGGACAGAAAGACACTGAAGCTTTCTTT. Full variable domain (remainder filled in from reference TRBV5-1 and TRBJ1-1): KAGVTQTPRYLIKTRGQQVTLSCSPISGHRSVSWYQQTPGQGLQFLFEYFSETQRNKGNFPGRFSGRQFSNSRSEMNVSTLELGDSALYLCASTYTGQKDTEAFFGQGTRLTVV.

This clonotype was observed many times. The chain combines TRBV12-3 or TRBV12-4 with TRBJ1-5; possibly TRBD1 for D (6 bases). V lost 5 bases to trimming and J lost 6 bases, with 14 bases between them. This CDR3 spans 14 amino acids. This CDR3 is CASSPWTAGQPQHF. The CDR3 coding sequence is TGTGCCAGCAGTCCCTGGACAGCAGGTCAGCCCCAGCATTTT.

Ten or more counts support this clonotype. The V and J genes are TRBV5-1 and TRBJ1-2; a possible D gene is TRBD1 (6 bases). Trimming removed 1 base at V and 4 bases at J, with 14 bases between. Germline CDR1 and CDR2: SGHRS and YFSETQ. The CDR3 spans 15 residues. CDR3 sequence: CASSLTSGASYGYTF. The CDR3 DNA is TGCGCCAGCAGCTTGACTTCAGGGGCAAGCTATGGCTACACCTTC.

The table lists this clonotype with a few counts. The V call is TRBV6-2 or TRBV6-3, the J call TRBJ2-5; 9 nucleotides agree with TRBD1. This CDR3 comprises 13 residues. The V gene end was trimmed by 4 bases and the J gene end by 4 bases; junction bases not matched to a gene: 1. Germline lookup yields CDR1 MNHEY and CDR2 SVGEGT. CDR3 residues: CASSSDRGETQYF. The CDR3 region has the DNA TGTGCCAGCAGTTCGGACAGGGGAGAGACCCAGTACTTC.

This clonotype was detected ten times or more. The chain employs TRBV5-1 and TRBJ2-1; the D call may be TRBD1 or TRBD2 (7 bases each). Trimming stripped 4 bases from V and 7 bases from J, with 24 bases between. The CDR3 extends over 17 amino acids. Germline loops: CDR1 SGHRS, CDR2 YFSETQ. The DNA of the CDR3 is TGCGCCAGCAGCCGTGACCCTGTTCAGGGGGGGATGAATGAGCAGTTCTTC. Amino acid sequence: CASSRDPVQGGMNEQFF.